This TCR beta chain was captured by sequencing in a study of PD-1 blockade in classical Hodgkin lymphoma. Study-level points and caveats: What drove the repertoire differences, possibly disease activity or prior therapy, has not been defined. Before treatment, TCR diversity in newly diagnosed patients was reportedly lower than in healthy donors.

The table came from immunoSEQ multiplex PCR; TCRdb's copy has only in-frame clones and leaves some out. The sample includes some 21,000 clones, around nine tenths of them seen just once. Comments on this clone: Its target is not known.

Time point meaning: newly diagnosed, previously untreated cHL patient sample. Researchers pulled CD8+ T cells out of thawed PBMCs using magnetic negative selection. A comparison was provided by newly diagnosed, untreated classical Hodgkin lymphoma PBMCs. The V and J ends lost 3 bases and 2 bases respectively, with 14 bases between them. From germline, CDR1 is ENHRY and CDR2 SYGVKD. The CDR3 is 15 residues long. The J gene is TRBJ2-7, the V gene TRBV10-3; D is possibly TRBD2 (6 bases). This TCR was recovered from a human donor with classical Hodgkin lymphoma. The specimen was CD8+ T cells from blood. Here the CDR3 DNA reads TGTGCCATCAGTGAATCTCGGGAGTTTACCTACGAGCAGTACTTC. It specifies CAISESREFTYEQYF.